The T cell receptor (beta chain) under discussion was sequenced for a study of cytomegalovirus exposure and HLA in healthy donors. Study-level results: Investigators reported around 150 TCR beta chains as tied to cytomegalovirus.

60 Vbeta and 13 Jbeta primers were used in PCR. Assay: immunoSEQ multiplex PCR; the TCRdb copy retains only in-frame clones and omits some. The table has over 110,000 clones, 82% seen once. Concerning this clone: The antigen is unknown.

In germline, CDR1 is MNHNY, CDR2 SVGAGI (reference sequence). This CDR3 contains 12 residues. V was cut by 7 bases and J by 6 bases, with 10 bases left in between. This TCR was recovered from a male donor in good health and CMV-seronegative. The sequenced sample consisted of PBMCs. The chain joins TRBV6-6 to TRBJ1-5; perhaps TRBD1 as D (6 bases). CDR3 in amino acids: CASTLGGQPQHF. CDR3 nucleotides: TGTGCCAGCACCCTAGGGGGTCAGCCCCAGCATTTT.